This TCR beta chain came from a study of response to subunit inactivated influenza vaccine. V was pared by 4 bases and J by 1 base, with 14 bases between. Germline V gene data show CDR1 as SNHLY and CDR2 as FYNNEI. The CDR3 loop spans 15 amino acids. Each CDR3 protein gets one entry after TCRdb re-called the RT-PCR reads with MiXCR. In the table there are a few hundred thousand distinct CDR3 sequences, about 15% of which are singletons. This chain links TRBV2 with TRBJ2-7, with TRBD1 as a possible D gene (6 bases). This clonotype originated in a man aged 50 or older who received an inactivated influenza vaccine. This sample comprised PBMCs from blood, obtained roughly 12 days after vaccination. CDR3 in amino acids: CASSVDRPSSYEQYF. As DNA, the CDR3 is TGTGCCAGCAGTGTTGACAGGCCTTCTTCCTACGAGCAGTACTTC.